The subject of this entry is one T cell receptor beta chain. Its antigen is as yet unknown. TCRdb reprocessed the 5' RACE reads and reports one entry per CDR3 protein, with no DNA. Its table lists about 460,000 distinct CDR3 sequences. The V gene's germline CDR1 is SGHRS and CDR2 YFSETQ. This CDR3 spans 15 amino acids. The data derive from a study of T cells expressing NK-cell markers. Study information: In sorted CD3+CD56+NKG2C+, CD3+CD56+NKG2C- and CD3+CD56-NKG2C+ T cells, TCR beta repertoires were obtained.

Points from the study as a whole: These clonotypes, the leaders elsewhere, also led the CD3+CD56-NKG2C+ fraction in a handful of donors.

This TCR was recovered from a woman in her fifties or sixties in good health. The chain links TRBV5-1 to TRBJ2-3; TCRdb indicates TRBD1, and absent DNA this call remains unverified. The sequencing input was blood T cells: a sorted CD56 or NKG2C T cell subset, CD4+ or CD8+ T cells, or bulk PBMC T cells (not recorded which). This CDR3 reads CASSSWTGRPDTQYF.